This T cell receptor (beta chain) was profiled in a study of cytomegalovirus exposure and HLA in healthy donors. Only a few counts were recorded for this clone. CDR1 is MRHNA, CDR2 SNTAGT, per germline. The CDR3 runs 16 residues. V shed 0 bases, J shed 4 bases, and the junction held 4 bases outside the gene matches. 13 Jbeta primers and 60 Vbeta primers were used for the PCR. Method: immunoSEQ multiplex PCR; TCRdb's copy keeps in-frame clones and lacks some. The sample has about 200,000 clones, roughly 85% seen once. The sequencing input was PBMCs. The rearrangement links TRBV6-4 to TRBJ2-2; the match to TRBD2 covers 8 bases. The clonotype comes from a woman aged 25 to 39 in good health and CMV-seropositive. CDR3 sequence (DNA): TGTGCCAGCAGTGACTCCGCGGGGGGCGGCACCGGGGAGCTGTTTTTT. It encodes CASSDSAGGGTGELFF.